Presented here are 26 T cell receptor beta chains from one specimen sequenced in a study of blood T cell repertoires in COVID-19. The data were produced by immunoSEQ multiplex PCR, yet TCRdb's version contains in-frame clones alone and is incomplete. The sample has 400,000 or so clones; around 89% are singletons. Sequences were obtained from PBMCs or T cells enriched from blood (not recorded which). Receptors originate from a man aged 30-40 years who had recovered from COVID-19.

The V and J genes are TRBV4-1 and TRBJ1-1; 10 bases are shared with TRBD1. CDR3 length equals 16 residues. Germline CDR1 and CDR2: MGHRA and YSYEKL. V was pared by 5 bases and J by 5 bases, with 11 bases of the junction left unmatched. CDR3: CASSDRQGAFMTEAFF. The CDR3 nucleotides read TGCGCCAGCAGCGACCGACAGGGGGCATTTATGACTGAAGCTTTCTTT.

The chain combines TRBV10-3 with TRBJ1-6; 7 bases match TRBD1. The CDR3 spans 15 residues. From germline, CDR1 is ENHRY and CDR2 SYGVKD. V shed 4 bases, J shed 6 bases, and the junction held 6 bases outside the gene matches. The CDR3 region is CAISGTGEVNSPLHF. The CDR3 coding sequence is TGTGCCATCAGTGGGACAGGAGAGGTTAATTCACCCCTCCACTTT.

This clone was observed a single time. The V and J genes are TRBV19 and TRBJ2-3, with 9 bases lining up with TRBD2. V gave up 1 base and J gave up 0 bases; unmatched junction bases: 2. The CDR3 has 16 residues. Germline CDR1 is LNHDA and CDR2 is SQIVND (reference sequence). CDR3 nucleotides: TGTGCCAGTAGTATAGGCGCGGGAGGGAGCACAGATACGCAGTATTTT. Protein product: CASSIGAGGSTDTQYF. The variable domain in full, completed from reference TRBV19 and TRBJ2-3, reads DGGITQSPKYLFRKEGQNVTLSCEQNLNHDAMYWYRQDPGQGLRLIYYSQIVNDFQKGDIAEGYSVSREKKESFPLTVTSAQKNPTAFYLCASSIGAGGSTDTQYFGPGTRLTVL.

J is TRBJ1-2 and V is TRBV25-1; D remains unclear. Trimming cost V 9 bases and J 5 bases, with 13 bases left between them. The CDR3 is 12 amino acids. Germline V gene lookup returns CDR1 MGHDK and CDR2 SYGVNS. The CDR3 DNA is TGTGCCAGAATCGACATTAAGTATGGCTACACCTTC. Translating it yields CARIDIKYGYTF.

V usage is TRBV7-8 and J usage is TRBJ2-7; 9 bases match TRBD2. CDR3 length: 16 residues. Losses at the gene ends were 2 bases for V and 3 bases for J; bases not matched to a gene: 8. Germline V gene lookup returns CDR1 SGHVS and CDR2 FQNEAQ. CDR3 residues: CASSLFGAGGNYEQYF. Here the CDR3 DNA reads TGTGCCAGCAGCTTATTCGGAGCGGGAGGTAACTACGAGCAGTACTTC.

This clone was found once. This chain connects TRBV28 to TRBJ1-1; TRBD1 might be the D (5 bases). The ends were cut back, 5 bases at V and 5 bases at J, with 18 bases in the middle. CDR1 and CDR2 from the germline V gene are MDHEN and SYDVKM. The CDR3 loop spans 15 amino acids. This CDR3 is CASSPLKPTVTEAFF. The CDR3 DNA reads as TGTGCCAGCAGTCCACTAAAGCCGACAGTTACTGAAGCTTTCTTT.

This clone was counted only a few times. V gene TRBV4-1 combines with J gene TRBJ2-7, with 7 bases matching TRBD1. The CDR3 has 14 amino acids. Germline lookup yields CDR1 MGHRA and CDR2 YSYEKL. After removal of 5 bases from V and 7 bases from J, the junction contained 11 bases not matched to a gene. In DNA form, the CDR3 reads TGCGCCAGCAGCTACGACAGGGCTTCCACGGAGCAGTACTTC. It encodes CASSYDRASTEQYF.

The chain uses TRBV29-1 and TRBJ1-6, with unresolved D. The V gene's germline CDR1 is SQVTM and CDR2 ANQGSEA. The CDR3 contains 14 residues. V lost 5 bases and J lost 0, with 8 bases in between. The CDR3 sequence: CSVRGDSYNSPLHF. The CDR3 coding sequence is TGCAGCGTTCGCGGGGACTCCTATAATTCACCCCTCCACTTT.

This chain links TRBV27 with TRBJ2-1; 7 bases are a match to TRBD2. With 3 bases clipped from V and 4 bases from J, the junction kept 3 bases outside the gene matches. Germline CDR1 reads MNHEY; CDR2 reads SMNVEV (reference sequence). The CDR3 sequence is 14 residues long. The CDR3 region is CASSFLAEYNEQFF. The CDR3 nucleotides are TGTGCCAGCAGTTTCCTAGCGGAATACAATGAGCAGTTCTTC.

V usage is TRBV28 and J usage is TRBJ1-2, with D perhaps TRBD1 (5 bases). Trimming cost V 2 bases and J 5 bases, with 9 bases left between them. Per the germline V gene, CDR1 is MDHEN and CDR2 is SYDVKM. This CDR3 has 13 amino acids. The CDR3 DNA sequence: TGTGCCAGCAGTTTAAGGGCAGGGTATGGCTACACCTTC. This sequence encodes CASSLRAGYGYTF.

The chain is built from TRBV7-2 and TRBJ2-2; D might be TRBD2 (6 bases). The CDR3 is 14 residues long. Trimming pared 5 bases from V and 6 bases from J, leaving 13 bases between. Looked up from germline, CDR1 is SGHTA and CDR2 is FQGNSA. This CDR3 is CASSGGRPAGELFF. The DNA of the CDR3 is TGTGCCAGCAGCGGAGGGAGGCCTGCCGGGGAGCTGTTTTTT.

This clone was observed a handful of times. The chain links TRBV9 to TRBJ2-1; D remains ambiguous. CDR1 SGDLS and CDR2 YYNGEE come from the germline V gene. V gave up 2 bases and J gave up 7 bases, with 13 bases separating them. The CDR3 has 14 amino acids. In nucleotides, the CDR3 is TGTGCCAGCAGCGTTCACGGGTTTCCAAATGAGCAGTTCTTC. This codes for CASSVHGFPNEQFF.

Points on this clone: Other nucleotide sequences from this sample produce the same CDR3. This chain connects TRBV7-9 to TRBJ2-3, with TRBD1 matching over 9 bases. The CDR3 covers 14 residues. Germline V CDR1 and CDR2: SEHNR, FQNEAQ (reference sequence). J gave up 3 bases and V 3 bases, and 1 base lay outside the gene matches. The CDR3 DNA reads TGTGCCAGCAGCTTTGGACAGGGGACAGATACGCAGTATTTT. It yields the protein CASSFGQGTDTQYF.

About this clone: Other DNA variants within this sample encode the same CDR3. The CDR3 DNA reads TGTGCCAGCAGCGTAGAGGGAGGTAATTCACCCCTCCACTTT. Translated, it gives CASSVEGGNSPLHF. V gene TRBV9 combines with J gene TRBJ1-6; D ambiguous. Deletions cut 0 bases from V and 6 bases from J, with 7 bases between. The length of the CDR3 is 14 residues. Germline-derived CDR1 and CDR2 are SGDLS and YYNGEE.

On this clone: Within the sample, other DNA sequences also encode this same CDR3. The V call is TRBV5-1, the J call TRBJ1-3, with D possibly matching TRBD1 (5 bases). The germline gives CDR1 SGHRS, CDR2 YFSETQ. V lost 3 bases to trimming and J lost 0 bases, with 7 bases between them. The CDR3 covers 14 residues. The DNA of the CDR3 is TGCGCCAGCAGCTCGGACAACTCTGGAAACACCATATATTTT. It translates to CASSSDNSGNTIYF.

The chain couples TRBV2 to TRBJ1-1, with 7 bases fitting TRBD1. The CDR3 is 15 amino acids. Per germline, CDR1 SNHLY and CDR2 FYNNEI. Trimming removed 7 bases from V and 6 bases from J; junction bases left unmatched: 14. The CDR3 is CASKLSTGQSPEAFF. CDR3 DNA: TGTGCCAGCAAACTATCGACAGGGCAGAGTCCTGAAGCTTTCTTT.

V gene TRBV12-3 or TRBV12-4 combines with J gene TRBJ1-1; D remains ambiguous. CDR3 length: 12 residues. V was clipped by 5 bases and J by 11 bases, with 15 bases between them. The CDR3 is CASSQPPGRAFF. In DNA form, the CDR3 reads TGTGCCAGCAGTCAACCCCCCGGGAGGGCTTTCTTT.

This chain joins TRBV5-1 and TRBJ2-2; 12 nucleotides agree with TRBD2. Germline CDR1 reads SGHRS; CDR2 reads YFSETQ. The CDR3 loop spans 16 amino acids. With 4 bases clipped from V and 5 bases from J, the junction kept 6 bases outside the gene matches. CDR3 sequence (DNA): TGCGCCAGCAGCCCTACCGGGACTAGCGGGACCGGGGAGCTGTTTTTT. It codes for CASSPTGTSGTGELFF.

The J gene is TRBJ2-2, the V gene TRBV30; D possibly corresponds to TRBD2 (7 bases). The CDR3 is 14 residues long. Germline CDR1 is GTSNPN and CDR2 is SVGIG (reference sequence). V lost 5 bases and J 0 bases, leaving 10 bases between the germline ends. CDR3 DNA: TGTGCCTGGGCGCGGGGGCCGAACACCGGGGAGCTGTTTTTT. Its translation is CAWARGPNTGELFF.

The chain couples TRBV7-9 to TRBJ2-3; TRBD2 agrees at 7 bases. Unmatched junction bases numbered 4, after V lost 1 base and J lost 6 bases. In germline, CDR1 is SEHNR, CDR2 FQNEAQ (reference sequence). The CDR3 is made up of 14 amino acids. The CDR3 region is CASSLVAGADTQYF. The DNA of the CDR3 is TGTGCCAGCAGCTTAGTTGCGGGAGCCGATACGCAGTATTTT.

In its sample, this clone was seen a few times. This sequence joins TRBV24-1 and TRBJ1-4, with 9 bases lining up with TRBD1. The V and J ends lost 7 bases and 4 bases, in that order; junction bases with no gene match: 3. Germline-derived CDR1 and CDR2 are KGHDR and SFDVKD. The CDR3 has 14 amino acids. This CDR3 reads CATSGGQGNEKLFF. In DNA form, the CDR3 reads TGTGCCACCAGCGGGGGACAGGGTAATGAAAAACTGTTTTTT.

The chain combines TRBV9 with TRBJ2-7; tentatively, D is TRBD1 (5 bases). Germline V gives CDR1 SGDLS, CDR2 YYNGEE. The CDR3 is 15 residues long. Trimming stripped 0 bases from V and 4 bases from J, with 14 bases between. The CDR3 nucleotides read TGTGCCAGCAGCGTAGGTGGGTCACCAGGGTACGAGCAGTACTTC. Amino acids: CASSVGGSPGYEQYF.

This clone was picked up one time. V is TRBV28 and J is TRBJ2-7, with 11 bases aligning to TRBD2. This CDR3 has 20 residues. J was trimmed by 1 base and V by 7 bases; bases with no gene match: 21. Per germline, CDR1 MDHEN and CDR2 SYDVKM. Here the CDR3 DNA reads TGTGCCAGCAAGCCCAGGGGGTCGTTTACTAGCGGGAGTGTGTCCTACGAGCAGTACTTC. Protein: CASKPRGSFTSGSVSYEQYF.

V is TRBV7-2 and J is TRBJ1-4; possible D gene TRBD1, 5 bases. CDR1 and CDR2 (germline): SGHTA, FQGNSA. Trimming took 2 bases from V and 1 from J, leaving 11 bases between them. CDR3 length: 16 residues. The CDR3 region is CASSLNSRETNEKLFF. The CDR3 region has the DNA TGTGCCAGCAGCTTAAATAGCAGGGAAACTAATGAAAAACTGTTTTTT.

V is TRBV11-2 and J is TRBJ2-5, with no clear D. CDR1 and CDR2 (germline): SGHAT, FQNNGV. Trimming shortened V by 10 bases and J by 2 bases, and 14 bases separated the two germline ends. The CDR3 runs to 13 residues. The CDR3 DNA reads TGTGCCACCGCACTTCCAGGTCAAGAGACCCAGTACTTC. Translating gives CATALPGQETQYF.

This clone was recorded only once. The genes are TRBV5-1 and TRBJ2-7; TRBD2 matches 11 bases. The V gene end was trimmed by 2 bases and the J gene end by 2 bases; junction bases not matched to a gene: 15. The CDR3 covers 19 residues. Germline CDR1 and CDR2: SGHRS and YFSETQ. The CDR3 is CASSLDLRLAGSGPYEQYF. The CDR3 coding sequence is TGCGCCAGCAGCTTAGACCTCCGACTAGCGGGATCGGGTCCCTACGAGCAGTACTTC.